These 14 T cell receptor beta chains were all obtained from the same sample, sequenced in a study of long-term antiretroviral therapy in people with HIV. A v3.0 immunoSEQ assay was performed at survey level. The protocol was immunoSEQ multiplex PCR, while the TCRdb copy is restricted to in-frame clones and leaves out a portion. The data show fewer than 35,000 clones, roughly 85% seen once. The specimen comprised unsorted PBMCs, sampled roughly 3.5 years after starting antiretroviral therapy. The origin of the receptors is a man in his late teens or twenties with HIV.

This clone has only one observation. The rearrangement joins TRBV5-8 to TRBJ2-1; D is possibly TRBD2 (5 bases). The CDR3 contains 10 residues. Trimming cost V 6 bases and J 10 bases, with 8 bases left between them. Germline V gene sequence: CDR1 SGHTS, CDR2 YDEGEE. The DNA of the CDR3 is TGTGCCAGCACCGAGGGAGAGCAGTTCTTC. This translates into CASTEGEQFF.

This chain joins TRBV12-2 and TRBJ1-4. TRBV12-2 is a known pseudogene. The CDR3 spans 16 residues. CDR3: CASRPPSAYPNEKLFF. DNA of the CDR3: TGTGCAAGTCGCCCCCCATCAGCTTATCCTAATGAAAAACTGTTTTTT.

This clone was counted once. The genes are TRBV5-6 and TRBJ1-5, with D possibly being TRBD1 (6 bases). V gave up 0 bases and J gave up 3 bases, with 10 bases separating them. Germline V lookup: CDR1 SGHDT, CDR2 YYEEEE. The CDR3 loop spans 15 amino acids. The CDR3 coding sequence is TGTGCCAGCAGCTTGGGCCAGGGGATCAATCAGCCCCAGCATTTT. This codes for CASSLGQGINQPQHF.

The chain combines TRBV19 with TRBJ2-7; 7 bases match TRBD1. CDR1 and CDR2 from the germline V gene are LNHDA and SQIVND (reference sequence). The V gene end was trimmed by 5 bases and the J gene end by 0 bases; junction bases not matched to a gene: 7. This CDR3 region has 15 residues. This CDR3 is CASSLDRDSSYEQYF. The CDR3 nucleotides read TGTGCCAGTAGTCTCGACCGGGACAGCTCCTACGAGCAGTACTTC.

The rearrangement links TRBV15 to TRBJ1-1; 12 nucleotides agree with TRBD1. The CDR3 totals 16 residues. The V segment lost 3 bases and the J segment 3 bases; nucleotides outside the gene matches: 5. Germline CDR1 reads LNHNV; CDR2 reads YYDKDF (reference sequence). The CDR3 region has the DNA TGTGCCACCAGCAGCCGGGACAGGGGGCCGGACACTGAAGCTTTCTTT. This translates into CATSSRDRGPDTEAFF.

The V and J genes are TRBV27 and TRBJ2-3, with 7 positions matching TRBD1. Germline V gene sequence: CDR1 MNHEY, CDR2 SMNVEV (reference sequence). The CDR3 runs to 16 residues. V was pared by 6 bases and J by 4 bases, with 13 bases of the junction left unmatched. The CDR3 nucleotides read TGTGCCAGCAGCTCCAACAGGGGAGTGTTCCCAGATACGCAGTATTTT. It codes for CASSSNRGVFPDTQYF.

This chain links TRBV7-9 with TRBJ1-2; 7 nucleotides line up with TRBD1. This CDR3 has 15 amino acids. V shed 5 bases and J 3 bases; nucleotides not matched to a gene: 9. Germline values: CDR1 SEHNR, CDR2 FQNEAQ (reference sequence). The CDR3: CASSHTGVFDYGYTF. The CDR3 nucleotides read TGTGCCAGCAGCCACACAGGGGTATTTGACTATGGCTACACCTTC.

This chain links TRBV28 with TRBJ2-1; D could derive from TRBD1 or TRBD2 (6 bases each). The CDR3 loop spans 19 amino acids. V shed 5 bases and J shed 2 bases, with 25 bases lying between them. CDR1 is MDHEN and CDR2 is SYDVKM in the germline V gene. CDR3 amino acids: CASSLGRGGGLKPYNEQFF. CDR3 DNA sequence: TGTGCCAGCAGTCTCGGCAGGGGAGGCGGATTAAAACCCTACAATGAGCAGTTCTTC.

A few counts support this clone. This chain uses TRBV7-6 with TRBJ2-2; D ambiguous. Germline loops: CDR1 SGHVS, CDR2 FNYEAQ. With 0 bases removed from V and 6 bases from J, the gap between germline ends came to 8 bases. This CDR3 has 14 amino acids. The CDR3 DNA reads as TGTGCCAGCAGCTTAGCGGGGTTCGCCGGGGAGCTGTTTTTT. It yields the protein CASSLAGFAGELFF.

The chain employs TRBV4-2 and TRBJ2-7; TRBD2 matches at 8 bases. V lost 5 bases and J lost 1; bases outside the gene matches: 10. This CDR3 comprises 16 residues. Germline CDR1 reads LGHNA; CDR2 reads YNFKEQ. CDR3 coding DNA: TGTGCCAGCAGCACCCAACTAGCGGCACTGTCCTACGAGCAGTACTTC. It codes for CASSTQLAALSYEQYF.

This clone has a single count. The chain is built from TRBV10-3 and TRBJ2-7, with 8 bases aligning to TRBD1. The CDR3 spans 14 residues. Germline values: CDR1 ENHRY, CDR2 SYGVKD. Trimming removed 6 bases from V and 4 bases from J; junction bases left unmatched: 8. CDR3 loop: CAISAGTGTYEQYF. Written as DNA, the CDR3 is TGTGCCATCAGCGCCGGGACAGGTACTTACGAGCAGTACTTC.

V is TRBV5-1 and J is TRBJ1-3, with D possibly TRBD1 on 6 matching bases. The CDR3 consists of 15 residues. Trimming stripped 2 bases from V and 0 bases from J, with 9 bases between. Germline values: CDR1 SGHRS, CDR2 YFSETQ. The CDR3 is CASSLEGGSGNTIYF. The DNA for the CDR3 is TGCGCCAGCAGCTTAGAGGGGGGCTCTGGAAACACCATATATTTT.

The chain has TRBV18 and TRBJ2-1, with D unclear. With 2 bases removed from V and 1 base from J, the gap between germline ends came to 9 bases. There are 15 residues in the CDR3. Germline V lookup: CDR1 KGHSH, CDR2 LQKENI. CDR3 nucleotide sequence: TGTGCCAGCTCACCAATCGCTAGTTCCTACAATGAGCAGTTCTTC. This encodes CASSPIASSYNEQFF. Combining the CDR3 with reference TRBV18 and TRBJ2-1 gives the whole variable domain NAGVMQNPRHLVRRRGQEARLRCSPMKGHSHVYWYRQLPEEGLKFMVYLQKENIIDESGMPKERFSAEFPKEGPSILRIQQVVRGDSAAYFCASSPIASSYNEQFFGPGTRLTVL.

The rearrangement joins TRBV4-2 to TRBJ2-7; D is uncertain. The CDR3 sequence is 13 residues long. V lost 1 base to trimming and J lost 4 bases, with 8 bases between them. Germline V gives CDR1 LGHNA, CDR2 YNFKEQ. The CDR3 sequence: CASSQVGLYEQYF. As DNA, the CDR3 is TGTGCCAGCAGCCAAGTTGGTCTATACGAGCAGTACTTC.